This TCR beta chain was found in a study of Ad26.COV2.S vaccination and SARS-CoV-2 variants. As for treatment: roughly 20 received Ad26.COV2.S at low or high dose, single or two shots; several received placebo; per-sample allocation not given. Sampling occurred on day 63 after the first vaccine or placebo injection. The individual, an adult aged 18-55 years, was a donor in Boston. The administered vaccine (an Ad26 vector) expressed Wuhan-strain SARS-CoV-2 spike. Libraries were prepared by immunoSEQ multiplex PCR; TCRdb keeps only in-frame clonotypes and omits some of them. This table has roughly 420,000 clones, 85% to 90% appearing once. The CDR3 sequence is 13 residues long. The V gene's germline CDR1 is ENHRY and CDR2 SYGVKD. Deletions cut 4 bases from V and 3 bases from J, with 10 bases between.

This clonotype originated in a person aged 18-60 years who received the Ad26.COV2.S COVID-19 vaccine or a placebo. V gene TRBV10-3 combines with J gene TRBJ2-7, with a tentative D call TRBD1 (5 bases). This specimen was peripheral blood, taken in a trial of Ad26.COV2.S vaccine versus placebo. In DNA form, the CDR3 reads TGTGCCATCAGTGCGCAGGGTCGCTACGAGCAGTACTTC. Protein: CAISAQGRYEQYF.